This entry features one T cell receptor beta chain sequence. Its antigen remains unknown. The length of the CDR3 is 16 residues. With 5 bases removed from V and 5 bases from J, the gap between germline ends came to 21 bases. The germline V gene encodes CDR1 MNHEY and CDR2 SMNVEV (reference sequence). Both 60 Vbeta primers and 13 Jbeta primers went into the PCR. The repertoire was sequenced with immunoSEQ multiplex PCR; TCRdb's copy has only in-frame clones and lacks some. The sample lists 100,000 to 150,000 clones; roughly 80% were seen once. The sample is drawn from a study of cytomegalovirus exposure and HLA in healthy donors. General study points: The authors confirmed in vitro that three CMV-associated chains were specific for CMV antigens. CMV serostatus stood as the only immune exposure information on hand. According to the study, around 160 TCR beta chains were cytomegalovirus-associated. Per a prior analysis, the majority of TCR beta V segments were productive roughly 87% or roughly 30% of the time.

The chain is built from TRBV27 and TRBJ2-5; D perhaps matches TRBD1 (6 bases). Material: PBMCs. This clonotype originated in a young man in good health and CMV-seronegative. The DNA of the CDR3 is TGTGCCAGCAGTCGAGACAGGATACTTCAGCGGGAGACCCAGTACTTC. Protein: CASSRDRILQRETQYF.